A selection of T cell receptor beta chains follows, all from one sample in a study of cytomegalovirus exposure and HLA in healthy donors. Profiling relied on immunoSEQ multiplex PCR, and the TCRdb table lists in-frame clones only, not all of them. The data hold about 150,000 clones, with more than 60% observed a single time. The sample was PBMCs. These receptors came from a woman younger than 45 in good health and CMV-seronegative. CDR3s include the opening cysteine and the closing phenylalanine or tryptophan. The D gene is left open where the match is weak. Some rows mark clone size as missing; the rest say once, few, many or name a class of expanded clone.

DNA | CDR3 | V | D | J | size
TGTGCCAGCAGCATCCCCGGGGGAGGGACTGAAGCTTTCTTT | CASSIPGGGTEAFF | TRBV28 | . | TRBJ1-1 | once
TGTGCCAGCAGCTTAGCGAAAACTAGCACAGATACGCAGTATTTT | CASSLAKTSTDTQYF | TRBV11-2 | . | TRBJ2-3 | .
TGTGCCAGCAGCCTTACTGGTGGGTTCATCGGGTCACCCCTCCACTTT | CASSLTGGFIGSPLHF | TRBV27 | . | TRBJ1-6 | .
TGCGCCAGCAGGGCCGGGGGAGCAGAGACCCAGTACTTC | CASRAGGAETQYF | TRBV4-1 | . | TRBJ2-5 | .
TGTGCCAGCAGCCGAACAGGGGATGGTACCGGGGAGCTGTTTTTT | CASSRTGDGTGELFF | TRBV5-4 | TRBD1 | TRBJ2-2 | .
TGTGCCAGCAGTGAGGGGGGGGAGCTTAACTATGGCTACACCTTC | CASSEGGELNYGYTF | TRBV9 | . | TRBJ1-2 | few
TGTGCCAGCTCACCACGGTTGACAGGGACCTTCGGGGGCTACACCTTC | CASSPRLTGTFGGYTF | TRBV18 | TRBD1 | TRBJ1-2 | once
TGTGCCAGTTGTGCGGGGAGTTACGATCAGCCCCAGCATTTT | CASCAGSYDQPQHF | TRBV6-1 | . | TRBJ1-5 | few
TGTGCCAGCAGTGAAGCGTTTAACAGGGGTGGCTCACCCCTCCACTTT | CASSEAFNRGGSPLHF | TRBV2 | TRBD1 | TRBJ1-6 | .
TGTGCCAGCAGCGCGGGACTCTTCAATTCACCCCTCCACTTT | CASSAGLFNSPLHF | TRBV9 | . | TRBJ1-6 | .
TGTGCCAGCAGCGTTGGAGTCTCTGGAAACACCATATATTTT | CASSVGVSGNTIYF | TRBV7-9 | . | TRBJ1-3 | once
TGTGCCAGCAGTATCCTTCGACAGCACTATGGCTACACCTTC | CASSILRQHYGYTF | TRBV2 | . | TRBJ1-2 | .
TGTGCCAGCAGCTTAACAGGGGGCACTGAAGCTTTCTTT | CASSLTGGTEAFF | TRBV5-6 | TRBD1 | TRBJ1-1 | .
TGCGCCAGCAGCCCCGACAGGGGTTGGACTGAAGCTTTCTTT | CASSPDRGWTEAFF | TRBV5-1 | TRBD1 | TRBJ1-1 | .
TGTGCCAGTAGTATGGTAACGGGGACAGATACGCAGTATTTT | CASSMVTGTDTQYF | TRBV19 | . | TRBJ2-3 | .
TGTGCCAGTAGTATAAGGAGGGGCCGGAGCACAGATACGCAGTATTTT | CASSIRRGRSTDTQYF | TRBV19 | . | TRBJ2-3 | .
TGTGCCAGCAGCTTGGGCAGGGTAAGCATCAATGAGCAGTTCTTC | CASSLGRVSINEQFF | TRBV7-9 | . | TRBJ2-1 | .
TGTGCCTGGAGTGCGGGACAGGGGATAGGGAATGAGCAGTTCTTC | CAWSAGQGIGNEQFF | TRBV30 | TRBD1 | TRBJ2-1 | .
TGTGCCAGCAGTGAAGACGGGAAGTCGACACCCCTCCACTTT | CASSEDGKSTPLHF | TRBV6-4 | . | TRBJ1-6 | .
TGCGCCAGCAGCGACGCTTGGGATACAGGGCTGGCCGGGGAGCTGTTTTTT | CASSDAWDTGLAGELFF | TRBV5-1 | . | TRBJ2-2 | .
TGTGCCAGCAGCGCCCCTATGTCATACGAGCAGTACTTC | CASSAPMSYEQYF | TRBV9 | . | TRBJ2-7 | .
TGTGCCAGCAGGGGTGGGACAGAAGAGACCCAGTACTTC | CASRGGTEETQYF | TRBV2 | TRBD1 | TRBJ2-5 | once
TGCGCCAGCAGCCAAGAATACCCTAGTAGAGAGACCCAGTACTTC | CASSQEYPSRETQYF | TRBV4-1 | . | TRBJ2-5 | once
TGTGCCAGCAGCTTCTGGGGCGGAAATTCACCCCTCCACTTT | CASSFWGGNSPLHF | TRBV7-9 | . | TRBJ1-6 | .
TGCGCCAGCAGCCCTGGTCAGGGGGTCGAGACCCAGTACTTC | CASSPGQGVETQYF | TRBV4-1 | TRBD1 | TRBJ2-5 | few
TGCGCCAGCCTCTTGGGGACAGGGTCCACTGAAGCTTTCTTT | CASLLGTGSTEAFF | TRBV5-1 | TRBD1 | TRBJ1-1 | .
TGTGCCAGCAGTGCACAGGGATCCTACAATGAGCAGTTCTTC | CASSAQGSYNEQFF | TRBV6-1 | . | TRBJ2-1 | .
TGTGCCAGCTCACCATTGGGTCAGGCGATGACCTCTGGAAACACCATATATTTT | CASSPLGQAMTSGNTIYF | TRBV18 | . | TRBJ1-3 | few
TGTGCCAGCAGCCCCTGGACTATGTCGAGCTCCTACGAGCAGTACTTC | CASSPWTMSSSYEQYF | TRBV7-8 | . | TRBJ2-7 | .
TGCGCCAGCAGCTTGATGGCGGGGGATGAGACCCAGTACTTC | CASSLMAGDETQYF | TRBV5-1 | TRBD2 | TRBJ2-5 | .
TGCGCCAGTCTGTTTGGACTCTCAGGCACAGATACGCAGTATTTT | CASLFGLSGTDTQYF | TRBV5-1 | . | TRBJ2-3 | .
TGTGCCAGCCGGGACTACACAGATACGCAGTATTTT | CASRDYTDTQYF | TRBV6-5 | TRBD2 | TRBJ2-3 | .
TGTGCCAGCAGCCGCGGACTAGCGGGGGAACAGTTCTTC | CASSRGLAGEQFF | TRBV14 | TRBD2 | TRBJ2-1 | .
TGCAGCGTTGGCAGCGGGGGCAATCAGCCCCAGCATTTT | CSVGSGGNQPQHF | TRBV29-1 | . | TRBJ1-5 | once
TGTGCCAGCAGTTTGGCCCCCTACGAGCAGTACTTC | CASSLAPYEQYF | TRBV25-1 | . | TRBJ2-7 | once
TGTGCCAGCAACTCTAGGACAGGGACCAACAATGAGCAGTTCTTC | CASNSRTGTNNEQFF | TRBV11-2 | TRBD1 | TRBJ2-1 | few
TGTGCCAGCAGGATAGCAGGGGAAGGTCAGCCCCAGCATTTT | CASRIAGEGQPQHF | TRBV2 | . | TRBJ1-5 | .